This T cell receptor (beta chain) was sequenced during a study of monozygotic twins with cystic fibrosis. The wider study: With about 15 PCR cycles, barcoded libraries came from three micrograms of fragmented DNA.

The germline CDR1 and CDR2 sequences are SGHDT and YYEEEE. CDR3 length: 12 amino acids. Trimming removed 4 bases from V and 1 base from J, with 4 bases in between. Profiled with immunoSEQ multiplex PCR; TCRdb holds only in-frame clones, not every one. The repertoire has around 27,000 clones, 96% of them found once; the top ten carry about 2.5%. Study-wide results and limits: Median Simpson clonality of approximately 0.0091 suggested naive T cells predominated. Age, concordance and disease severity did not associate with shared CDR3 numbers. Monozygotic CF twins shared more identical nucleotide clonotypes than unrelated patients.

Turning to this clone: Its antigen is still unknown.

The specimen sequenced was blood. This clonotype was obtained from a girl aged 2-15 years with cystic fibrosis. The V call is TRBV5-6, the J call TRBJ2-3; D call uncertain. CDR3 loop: CASSPRTDTQYF. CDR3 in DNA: TGTGCCAGCAGCCCACGCACAGATACGCAGTATTTT.